Listed here are 17 T cell receptor beta chains from one sample, sequenced in a study of blood T cell repertoires in COVID-19 (dated by TCRdb to 2019 to 2021). The protocol used for the library was the immunoSEQ multiplex PCR assay. The table comes from immuneACCESS by way of TCRdb, which keeps in-frame sequences with V and J called. Part of the clones is missing from these tables; in studies checked, under half for an unresolved V gene and the rest for unknown reasons. The sample table holds 150,000 or so clones, of which around four fifths were seen once. The ten top clones hold roughly 8% of the sample. The sequencing sample was made of PBMCs or T cells enriched from blood (not recorded which). Source of these receptors: a woman aged 45-65 years who had recovered from COVID-19.

The rearrangement joins TRBV4-2 to TRBJ2-1; TRBD1 is a possible D gene (5 bases). This CDR3 is built from 15 residues. CDR1 is LGHNA and CDR2 is YNFKEQ in the germline V gene. V gave up 0 bases and J gave up 2 bases, with 8 bases separating them. The CDR3 protein is CASSQDLGAYNEQFF. The DNA for the CDR3 is TGTGCCAGCAGCCAAGACTTAGGGGCCTACAATGAGCAGTTCTTC.

The rearrangement links TRBV7-2 to TRBJ1-5; D perhaps matches TRBD1 (5 bases). The CDR3 covers 15 residues. Germline CDR1 and CDR2: SGHTA and FQGNSA. The V end lost 1 base, the J end lost 7 bases, and 14 bases lay between the germline ends. The chain's CDR3 is CASSLEMGPTQPQHF. The CDR3 nucleotides read TGTGCCAGCAGCTTAGAGATGGGGCCCACCCAGCCCCAGCATTTT.

This clone was detected only once. V is TRBV5-4 and J is TRBJ2-3; 8 nucleotides agree with TRBD2. The V gene's germline CDR1 is SGHNT and CDR2 YYREEE (reference sequence). The junction had 7 bases not matched to a gene; V was cut back by 2 bases and J by 2 bases. The CDR3 is 16 amino acids. CDR3 bases: TGTGCCAGCAGCTTTCGCACTAGCGGCTCCACAGATACGCAGTATTTT. Translation gives CASSFRTSGSTDTQYF.

The chain recombines TRBV10-3 with TRBJ1-2; 7 nucleotides align to TRBD1. V shed 6 bases, J shed 4 bases, and the junction held 5 bases outside the gene matches. The length of the CDR3 is 13 residues. Germline values: CDR1 ENHRY, CDR2 SYGVKD. The CDR3 region has the DNA TGTGCCATCAGGTCCGGGACAGTCTATGGCTACACCTTC. This gives the protein CAIRSGTVYGYTF.

This chain links TRBV18 with TRBJ2-4, with TRBD1 matching over 7 bases. The J segment lost 5 bases and the V segment lost 4 bases, leaving 2 bases of the junction unmatched. The CDR3 contains 13 residues. The germline V gene encodes CDR1 KGHSH and CDR2 LQKENI. CDR3 in DNA: TGTGCCAGCTCACTAGGGGGCCAAAACATTCAGTACTTC. This sequence encodes CASSLGGQNIQYF.

The chain employs TRBV4-3 and TRBJ2-3; 13 positions agree with TRBD2. Germline lookup yields CDR1 LGHNA and CDR2 YSLEER. After removal of 1 base from V and 4 bases from J, the junction contained 8 bases not matched to a gene. There are 18 residues in the CDR3. The CDR3 DNA follows: TGCGCCAGCAGCCAAGCACTAGCGGGGGGGAGGAGTTCAGATACGCAGTATTTT. Protein product: CASSQALAGGRSSDTQYF.

The chain uses TRBV19 and TRBJ1-5; D is perhaps TRBD1 (5 bases). V shed 2 bases and J shed 5 bases, with 13 bases lying between them. Germline values: CDR1 LNHDA, CDR2 SQIVND (reference sequence). The CDR3 spans 15 residues. CDR3 sequence reads: CASSISRGTYQPQHF. The DNA of the CDR3 is TGTGCCAGTAGTATAAGCCGCGGGACCTATCAGCCCCAGCATTTT.

This chain links TRBV24-1 with TRBJ2-2; tentatively, D is TRBD2 (5 bases). Trimming took off 9 bases at V and 5 bases at J, with 15 bases between the two ends. The CDR3 runs 14 residues. Germline V gives CDR1 KGHDR, CDR2 SFDVKD. Here the CDR3 reads CATEGNSETGELFF. Here the CDR3 DNA reads TGTGCCACCGAAGGTAATAGCGAGACCGGGGAGCTGTTTTTT.

The chain joins TRBV5-6 to TRBJ1-6, with a weak D call TRBD1 (6 bases). V lost 2 bases to trimming and J lost 6 bases, with 9 bases between them. The CDR3 length is 14 residues. Germline V gene data show CDR1 as SGHDT and CDR2 as YYEEEE. CDR3 in amino acids: CASSFRTANSPLHF. The CDR3 nucleotides read TGTGCCAGCAGCTTTAGGACAGCTAATTCACCCCTCCACTTT.

The chain recombines TRBV12-3 or TRBV12-4 with TRBJ2-7; TRBD1 agrees at 9 bases. This CDR3 contains 13 residues. J was trimmed by 5 bases and V by 6 bases; bases with no gene match: 5. For the CDR3, the DNA is TGTGCCAGCAGAACCGGGACAGGGCACGAGCAGTACTTC. Translated, it gives CASRTGTGHEQYF.

The chain links TRBV5-1 to TRBJ2-5; 8 bases are shared with TRBD1. V was clipped by 1 base and J by 5 bases; unmatched bases: 7. Per the germline V gene, CDR1 is SGHRS and CDR2 is YFSETQ. This CDR3 is built from 15 residues. CDR3 sequence: CASSLNPGGRETQYF. Here the CDR3 DNA reads TGCGCCAGCAGCTTGAACCCAGGGGGCAGGGAGACCCAGTACTTC.

The chain carries TRBV12-3 or TRBV12-4 and TRBJ1-1; D is undetermined. The CDR3 is made up of 13 amino acids. V dropped 7 bases and J dropped 1 base, with 10 bases sitting between them. CDR3 in DNA: TGTGCCAGCACCATAGATCAGAACACTGAAGCTTTCTTT. It translates to CASTIDQNTEAFF.

This chain joins TRBV7-3 and TRBJ2-1; 9 nucleotides match TRBD2. There are 15 residues in the CDR3. In germline, CDR1 is SGHTA, CDR2 FQGTGA. Trimming at V came to 5 bases and at J to 6 bases, leaving 8 bases not matched to a gene. CDR3 protein: CASSQGVAGVNEQFF. The DNA of the CDR3 is TGTGCCAGCAGCCAGGGGGTAGCGGGAGTCAATGAGCAGTTCTTC.

This chain joins TRBV9 and TRBJ1-2, with D possibly matching TRBD1 (5 bases). The V end was cut by 0 bases, the J end by 3 bases, with 15 bases between. Germline V gene sequence: CDR1 SGDLS, CDR2 YYNGEE. This CDR3 is built from 16 residues. In DNA, the CDR3 is TGTGCCAGCAGCGTAGGTGCGGGACTTAGAGACTATGGCTACACCTTC. Encoded protein: CASSVGAGLRDYGYTF.

This sequence joins TRBV7-9 and TRBJ1-4; D is perhaps TRBD1 (6 bases). CDR1 SEHNR and CDR2 FQNEAQ come from the germline V gene (reference sequence). The CDR3 sequence is 15 residues long. Trimming left V 4 bases short and J 8 bases short, with 17 bases between. The CDR3 spells CASSSTQGSDEKLFF. The CDR3 DNA reads TGTGCCAGCAGCTCTACCCAGGGGTCTGACGAAAAACTGTTTTTT. The full variable domain, completed using reference TRBV7-9 and TRBJ1-4, is DTGVSQNPRHKITKRGQNVTFRCDPISEHNRLYWYRQTLGQGPEFLTYFQNEAQLEKSRLLSDRFSAERPKGSFSTLEIQRTEQGDSAMYLCASSSTQGSDEKLFFGSGTQLSVL.

This chain links TRBV7-2 with TRBJ1-6, with D possibly being TRBD1 (6 bases). Germline V gene sequence: CDR1 SGHTA, CDR2 FQGNSA. CDR3 length: 13 amino acids. V lost 1 base and J 16 bases, leaving 14 bases between the germline ends. CDR3 sequence reads: CASSLEWTAGLHF. The CDR3 DNA is TGTGCCAGCAGCTTAGAGTGGACAGCCGGTCTCCACTTT.

The genes are TRBV9 and TRBJ2-2; possible D gene TRBD1, 6 bases. Germline V gene sequence: CDR1 SGDLS, CDR2 YYNGEE. V was cut by 0 bases and J by 5 bases, with 11 bases left in between. The CDR3 is 15 residues long. The CDR3 sequence: CASSVDQGWTGELFF. Written as DNA, the CDR3 is TGTGCCAGCAGCGTAGACCAGGGGTGGACCGGGGAGCTGTTTTTT.